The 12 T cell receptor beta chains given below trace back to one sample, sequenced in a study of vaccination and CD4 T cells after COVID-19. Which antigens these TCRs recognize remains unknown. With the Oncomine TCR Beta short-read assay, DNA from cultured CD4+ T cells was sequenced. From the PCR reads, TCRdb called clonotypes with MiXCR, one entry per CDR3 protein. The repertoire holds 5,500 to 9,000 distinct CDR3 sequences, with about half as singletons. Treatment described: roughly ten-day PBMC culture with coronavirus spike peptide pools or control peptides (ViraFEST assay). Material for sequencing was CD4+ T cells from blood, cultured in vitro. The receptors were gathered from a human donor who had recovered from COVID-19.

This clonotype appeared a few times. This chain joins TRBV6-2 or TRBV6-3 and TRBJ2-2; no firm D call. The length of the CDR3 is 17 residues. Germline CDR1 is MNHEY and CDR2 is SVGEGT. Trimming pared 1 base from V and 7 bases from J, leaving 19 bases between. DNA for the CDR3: TGTGCCAGCAGTTACTATCTCGCCGACCCCAAGGACGGGGAGCTGTTTTTT. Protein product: CASSYYLADPKDGELFF.

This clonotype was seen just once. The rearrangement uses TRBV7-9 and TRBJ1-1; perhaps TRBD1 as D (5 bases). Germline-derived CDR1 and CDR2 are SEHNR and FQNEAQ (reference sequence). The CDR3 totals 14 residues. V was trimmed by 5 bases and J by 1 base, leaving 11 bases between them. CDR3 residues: CASSVAGPNTEAFF. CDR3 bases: TGTGCCAGCAGCGTCGCAGGGCCGAACACTGAAGCTTTCTTT.

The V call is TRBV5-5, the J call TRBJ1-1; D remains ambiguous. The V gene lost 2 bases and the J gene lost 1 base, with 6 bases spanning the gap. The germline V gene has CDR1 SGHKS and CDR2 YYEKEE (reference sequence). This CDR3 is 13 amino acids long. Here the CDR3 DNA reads TGTGCCAGCAGCTTTCGCCGGAACACTGAAGCTTTCTTT. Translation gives CASSFRRNTEAFF.

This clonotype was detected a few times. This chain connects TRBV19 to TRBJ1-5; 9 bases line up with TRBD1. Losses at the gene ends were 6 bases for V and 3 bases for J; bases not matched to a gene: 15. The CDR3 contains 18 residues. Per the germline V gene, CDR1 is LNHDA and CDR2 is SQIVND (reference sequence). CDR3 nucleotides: TGTGCCAGTAGGGGATCGGACAGGGGCAATCGAGACAATCAGCCCCAGCATTTT. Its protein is CASRGSDRGNRDNQPQHF. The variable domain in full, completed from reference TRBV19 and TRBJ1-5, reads DGGITQSPKYLFRKEGQNVTLSCEQNLNHDAMYWYRQDPGQGLRLIYYSQIVNDFQKGDIAEGYSVSREKKESFPLTVTSAQKNPTAFYLCASRGSDRGNRDNQPQHFGDGTRLSIL.

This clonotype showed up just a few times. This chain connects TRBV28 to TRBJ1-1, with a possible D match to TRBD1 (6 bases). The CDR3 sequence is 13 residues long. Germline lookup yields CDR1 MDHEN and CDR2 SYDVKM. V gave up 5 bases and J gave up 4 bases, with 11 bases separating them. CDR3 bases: TGTGCCAGCAGTGAATCAGGGGTCACTGAAGCTTTCTTT. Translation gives CASSESGVTEAFF.

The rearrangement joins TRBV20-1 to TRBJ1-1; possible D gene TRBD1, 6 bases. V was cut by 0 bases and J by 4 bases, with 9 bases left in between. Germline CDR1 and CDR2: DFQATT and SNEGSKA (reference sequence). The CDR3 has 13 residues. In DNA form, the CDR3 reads TGCAGTGCTAGAGAAGCAGGGGTCACTGAAGCTTTCTTT. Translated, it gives CSAREAGVTEAFF.

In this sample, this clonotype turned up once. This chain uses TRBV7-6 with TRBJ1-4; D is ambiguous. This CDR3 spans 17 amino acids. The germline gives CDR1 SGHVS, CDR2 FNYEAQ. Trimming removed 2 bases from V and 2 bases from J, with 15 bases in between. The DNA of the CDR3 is TGTGCCAGCAGCTTATTATCACCCCGGAGCACTAATGAAAAACTGTTTTTT. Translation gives CASSLLSPRSTNEKLFF.

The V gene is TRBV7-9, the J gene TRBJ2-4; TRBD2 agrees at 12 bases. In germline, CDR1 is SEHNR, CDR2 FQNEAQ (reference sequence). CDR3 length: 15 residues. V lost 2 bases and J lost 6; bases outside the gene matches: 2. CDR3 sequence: CASSLSTSGGNIQYF. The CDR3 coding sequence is TGTGCCAGCAGCTTATCGACTAGCGGGGGAAACATTCAGTACTTC. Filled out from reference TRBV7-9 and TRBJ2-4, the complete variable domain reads DTGVSQNPRHKITKRGQNVTFRCDPISEHNRLYWYRQTLGQGPEFLTYFQNEAQLEKSRLLSDRFSAERPKGSFSTLEIQRTEQGDSAMYLCASSLSTSGGNIQYFGAGTRLSVL.

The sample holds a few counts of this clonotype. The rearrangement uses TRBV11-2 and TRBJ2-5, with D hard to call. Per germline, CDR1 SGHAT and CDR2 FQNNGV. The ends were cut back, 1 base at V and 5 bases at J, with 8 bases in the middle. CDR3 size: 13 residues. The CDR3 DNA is TGTGCCAGCAGCTTAGGTCGGGCGGAGACCCAGTACTTC. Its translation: CASSLGRAETQYF.

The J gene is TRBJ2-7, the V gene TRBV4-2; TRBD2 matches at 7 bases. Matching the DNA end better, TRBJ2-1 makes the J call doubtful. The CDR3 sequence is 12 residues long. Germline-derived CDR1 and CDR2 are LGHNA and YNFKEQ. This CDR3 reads CASSLGRGEQFF. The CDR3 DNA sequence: TGTGCCAGCAGCCTTGGGAGGGGCGAGCAGTTCTTC.

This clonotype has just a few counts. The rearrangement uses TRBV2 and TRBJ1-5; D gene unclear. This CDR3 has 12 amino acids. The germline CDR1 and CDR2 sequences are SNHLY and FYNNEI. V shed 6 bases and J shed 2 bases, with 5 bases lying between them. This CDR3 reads CASSGRNQPQHF. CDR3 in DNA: TGTGCCAGCAGCGGTCGCAATCAGCCCCAGCATTTT.

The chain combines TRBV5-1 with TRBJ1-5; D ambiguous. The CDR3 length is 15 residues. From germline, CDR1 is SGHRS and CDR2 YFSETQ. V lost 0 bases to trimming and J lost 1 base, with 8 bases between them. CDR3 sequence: CASSLGGGSNQPQHF. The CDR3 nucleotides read TGCGCCAGCAGCTTGGGCGGCGGCAGCAATCAGCCCCAGCATTTT.